This T cell receptor (beta chain) was recorded in a study of regulatory T cells in long-lasting Graves disease. Specified time point: newly diagnosed GD, antithyroid drugs for less than 3 months. RNA extracted from PBMCs served as the sequencing template. The diagnosis of Graves' disease used American Thyroid Association guidelines. Between the trimmed V and J ends, which lost 3 bases and 0 bases, there was a span of 11 bases. This CDR3 contains 16 residues. Germline V gives CDR1 SGHVS, CDR2 FNYEAQ. General observations from the study: Persistent Graves' patients showed less TCR diversity than newly diagnosed ones.

This clonotype was observed many times. Its antigen is currently unknown. To make TCR beta libraries, researchers used iRepertoire HTBI primers and Arm-PCR of CDR3 regions. Each CDR3 protein gets one entry after TCRdb re-called the multiplex PCR reads with MiXCR. The sample records some 200,000 distinct CDR3 sequences, approximately 18% being singletons. The same sample was also studied in work on T cells in Graves' hyperthyroidism and ophthalmopathy. Per that paper: Most thyroid-expanded clonotypes above 0.001 were also found in blood.

Sequenced here: peripheral blood mononuclear cells (PBMCs), sampled at new diagnosis, from a patient treated with antithyroid drugs. This TCR was sampled from a woman aged 25 to 39 with Graves disease. The genes are TRBV7-6 and TRBJ2-2; weak D call: TRBD1 (6 bases). The DNA of the CDR3 is TGTGCCAGCAGCTTGGTAGGGGGTCCGAACACCGGGGAGCTGTTTTTT. Amino acid sequence: CASSLVGGPNTGELFF.